The 29 T cell receptor beta chains in this list originate from one sample, sequenced in a study of blood T cell repertoires in COVID-19. Here immunoSEQ multiplex PCR was the method, and the copy in TCRdb shows in-frame clones only, minus some. Here the sample spans 90,000 to 150,000 clones, 60% to 85% being singletons. Sequenced: peripheral blood. These receptors originate from a man between 65 and 85 years old with acute or convalescent COVID-19.

The V gene is TRBV29-1, the J gene TRBJ2-1; TRBD1 agrees at 9 bases. This CDR3 has 17 amino acids. Losses at the gene ends were 3 bases for V and 5 bases for J; bases not matched to a gene: 14. CDR1 and CDR2 from the germline V gene are SQVTM and ANQGSEA. CDR3 bases: TGCAGCGTTGATCAAGTCCCGGACAGGGGAGGTGACAATGAGCAGTTCTTC. Translation gives CSVDQVPDRGGDNEQFF.

This chain uses TRBV19 with TRBJ2-3; 7 nucleotides match TRBD2. Per the germline V gene, CDR1 is LNHDA and CDR2 is SQIVND (reference sequence). With 8 bases clipped from V and 4 bases from J, the junction kept 6 bases outside the gene matches. The CDR3 is 13 residues long. CDR3 sequence: CASGAGAADTQYF. The CDR3 DNA reads TGTGCCAGTGGGGCGGGAGCGGCAGATACGCAGTATTTT. Full variable domain (outside the CDR3, taken from reference TRBV19 and TRBJ2-3): DGGITQSPKYLFRKEGQNVTLSCEQNLNHDAMYWYRQDPGQGLRLIYYSQIVNDFQKGDIAEGYSVSREKKESFPLTVTSAQKNPTAFYLCASGAGAADTQYFGPGTRLTVL.

The chain carries TRBV27 and TRBJ1-4; 7 nucleotides line up with TRBD1. Losses at the gene ends were 5 bases for V and 5 bases for J; bases not matched to a gene: 8. The CDR3 length is 15 residues. Germline V CDR1 and CDR2: MNHEY, SMNVEV (reference sequence). CDR3 DNA sequence: TGTGCCAGCAGTCAAACAGGGGCCGGGAATGAAAAACTGTTTTTT. Amino acids: CASSQTGAGNEKLFF. Using reference TRBV27 and TRBJ1-4 for the parts outside the CDR3, the full variable domain is EAQVTQNPRYLITVTGKKLTVTCSQNMNHEYMSWYRQDPGLGLRQIYYSMNVEVTDKGDVPEGYKVSRKEKRNFPLILESPSPNQTSLYFCASSQTGAGNEKLFFGSGTQLSVL.

The rearrangement uses TRBV7-8 and TRBJ1-5, with D perhaps matching TRBD1 (5 bases). V lost 5 bases to trimming and J lost 7 bases, with 12 bases between them. Germline V CDR1 and CDR2: SGHVS, FQNEAQ. The CDR3 is 13 residues long. In DNA, the CDR3 is TGTGCCAGCAGCCCCGGAAGGGGACAGCCCCAGCATTTT. Translated: CASSPGRGQPQHF.

V is TRBV30 and J is TRBJ1-2; TRBD1 might be the D (6 bases). The V gene's germline CDR1 is GTSNPN and CDR2 SVGIG (reference sequence). With 0 bases removed from V and 9 bases from J, the gap between germline ends came to 14 bases. The CDR3 has 13 residues. CDR3 coding DNA: TGTGCCTGGAGTGTAGGGGGGGACGTTAGCTACACCTTC. This encodes CAWSVGGDVSYTF.

The sample holds one count of this clone. The chain couples TRBV7-9 to TRBJ2-3, with 14 bases matching TRBD2. This CDR3 spans 16 amino acids. In germline, CDR1 is SEHNR, CDR2 FQNEAQ (reference sequence). The junction had 4 bases not matched to a gene; V was cut back by 4 bases and J by 4 bases. The DNA of the CDR3 is TGTGCCAGCAGCTGGGGGACTAGCGGGGGCTCAGATACGCAGTATTTT. It encodes CASSWGTSGGSDTQYF.

The CDR3 reads CATSRRDRAQPQHF. CDR3 DNA: TGTGCCACCAGCCGCCGGGACAGGGCTCAGCCCCAGCATTTT. The rearrangement links TRBV15 to TRBJ1-5; the match to TRBD1 covers 9 bases. The ends lost 5 bases at V and 6 bases at J; junction bases unmatched: 5. The CDR3 loop spans 14 amino acids. CDR1 is LNHNV, CDR2 YYDKDF, per germline (reference sequence).

As regards this clone: The same CDR3 also results from other DNA sequences found in this sample. Here the CDR3 DNA reads TGTGCCAGCAGCCTTCAAGGGGCTCGCGAAAAACTGTTTTTT. Translation: CASSLQGAREKLFF. The chain links TRBV7-9 to TRBJ1-4; perhaps TRBD1 as D (5 bases). CDR3 length: 14 amino acids. Germline CDR1 reads SEHNR; CDR2 reads FQNEAQ (reference sequence). Trimming removed 5 bases from V and 8 bases from J, with 15 bases in between.

This clone showed up just once. The chain has TRBV28 and TRBJ2-1; 8 bases are a match to TRBD2. V shed 8 bases, J shed 8 bases, and the junction held 8 bases outside the gene matches. The CDR3 contains 13 residues. The V gene's germline CDR1 is MDHEN and CDR2 SYDVKM. CDR3 bases: TGTGCCAGCGTTGGACTAGCTTTGGATGAGCAGTTCTTC. Amino acids: CASVGLALDEQFF.

V is TRBV28 and J is TRBJ1-4; no firm D call. CDR3 length: 16 amino acids. Germline-derived CDR1 and CDR2 are MDHEN and SYDVKM. V lost 3 bases and J 0 bases, leaving 11 bases between the germline ends. The CDR3 sequence: CASSLSGYATNEKLFF. CDR3 nucleotide sequence: TGTGCCAGCAGTTTGTCGGGGTATGCAACTAATGAAAAACTGTTTTTT.

V is TRBV7-2 and J is TRBJ1-3; D is unclear. The CDR3 spans 16 residues. The ends were cut back, 1 base at V and 0 bases at J, with 10 bases in the middle. Germline assignment: CDR1 SGHTA and CDR2 FQGNSA. The CDR3 nucleotides read TGTGCCAGCAGCTTAGTCGGTCCGAACTCTGGAAACACCATATATTTT. Its protein product is CASSLVGPNSGNTIYF.

The chain employs TRBV7-2 and TRBJ2-2; TRBD2 matches at 12 bases. Germline V CDR1 and CDR2: SGHTA, FQGNSA. Losses at the gene ends were 6 bases for V and 4 bases for J; bases not matched to a gene: 6. The CDR3 is 16 amino acids. This CDR3 reads CASSPSGGGGTGELFF. The CDR3, as DNA: TGTGCCAGCAGTCCTAGCGGGGGGGGTGGCACCGGGGAGCTGTTTTTT.

The DNA of the CDR3 is TGTGCCAGCAGCCCCGATAGAGCGTACGGAAACACCATATATTTT. This codes for CASSPDRAYGNTIYF. The chain is built from TRBV7-9 and TRBJ1-3; D is undetermined. V lost 5 bases to trimming and J lost 4 bases, with 15 bases between them. The CDR3 totals 15 residues. Germline loops: CDR1 SEHNR, CDR2 FQNEAQ (reference sequence).

The CDR3 loop reads CASSQTGRGLSDTQYF. CDR3 sequence (DNA): TGCGCCAGCAGCCAAACCGGGCGGGGCCTGTCGGATACGCAGTATTTT. The chain carries TRBV4-3 and TRBJ2-3, with a possible D match to TRBD2 (6 bases). Germline CDR1 reads LGHNA; CDR2 reads YSLEER. The CDR3 totals 16 residues. Trimming removed 2 bases at V and 6 bases at J, with 18 bases between.

The rearrangement links TRBV6-5 to TRBJ2-7; TRBD1 matches 9 bases. Germline assignment: CDR1 MNHEY and CDR2 SVGAGI. The CDR3 extends over 15 amino acids. Trimming removed 6 bases from V and 3 bases from J; junction bases left unmatched: 9. The CDR3 DNA sequence: TGTGCCAGCAGCCCCAGAGGGACAGGGATCTACGAGCAGTACTTC. Residues: CASSPRGTGIYEQYF.

The rearrangement links TRBV5-4 to TRBJ1-4, with TRBD1 identical over 8 bases. The germline CDR1 and CDR2 sequences are SGHNT and YYREEE (reference sequence). The CDR3 is 15 amino acids. J lost 6 bases, V lost 4 bases, and 8 bases had no gene match. This chain's CDR3 is CASSGGQGPYEKLFF. CDR3 nucleotide sequence: TGTGCCAGCAGCGGCGGACAGGGTCCGTATGAAAAACTGTTTTTT.

The chain combines TRBV30 with TRBJ2-3; D is ambiguous. Trimming pared 2 bases from V and 6 bases from J, leaving 9 bases between. Germline CDR1 and CDR2: GTSNPN and SVGIG (reference sequence). This CDR3 has 12 amino acids. CDR3 amino acids: CAWSTAGDTQYF. The DNA of the CDR3 is TGTGCCTGGAGTACCGCCGGGGATACGCAGTATTTT. The full variable domain, its missing parts supplied by reference TRBV30 and TRBJ2-3, is SQTIHQWPATLVQPVGSPLSLECTVEGTSNPNLYWYRQAAGRGLQLLFYSVGIGQISSEVPQNLSASRPQDRQFILSSKKLLLSDSGFYLCAWSTAGDTQYFGPGTRLTVL.

CDR3 sequence (DNA): TGCGCCAGCAGCTTGCTCCCGGGGGCGAACACCGGGGAGCTGTTTTTT. It specifies CASSLLPGANTGELFF. The rearrangement links TRBV5-1 to TRBJ2-2; possible D gene TRBD2, 6 bases. Trimming left V 1 base short and J 0 bases short, with 10 bases between. Germline CDR1 reads SGHRS; CDR2 reads YFSETQ. This CDR3 is 16 amino acids long.

The chain joins TRBV5-4 to TRBJ2-3; 15 bases fit TRBD2. The junction had 12 bases not matched to a gene; V was cut back by 4 bases and J by 6 bases. The CDR3 consists of 18 residues. Looked up from germline, CDR1 is SGHNT and CDR2 is YYREEE (reference sequence). CDR3 sequence reads: CASSLRTSGGERIDTQYF. DNA for the CDR3: TGTGCCAGCAGCCTGCGGACTAGCGGGGGGGAGAGGATCGATACGCAGTATTTT.

This clone was seen once. This sequence joins TRBV6-5 and TRBJ1-4, with 10 bases fitting TRBD1. CDR1 MNHEY and CDR2 SVGAGI come from the germline V gene. The junction had 8 bases not matched to a gene; V was cut back by 4 bases and J by 6 bases. The CDR3 is 16 residues long. CDR3 coding DNA: TGTGCCAGCAGTTTGGGGAGGGGGACAGGGGATGAAAAACTGTTTTTT. Its protein is CASSLGRGTGDEKLFF.

The sample holds one count of this clone. The CDR3 sequence is CASSLGSTVTYEQYF. In DNA form, the CDR3 reads TGTGCCAGCAGCTTAGGGTCGACAGTTACCTACGAGCAGTACTTC. The chain combines TRBV11-2 with TRBJ2-7; possible D gene TRBD1, 5 bases. V lost 1 base, J lost 2 bases, and 12 bases lay in between. CDR1 and CDR2 (germline): SGHAT, FQNNGV. The CDR3 spans 15 residues.

The chain couples TRBV5-1 to TRBJ2-7; D may be TRBD2 (6 bases). V shed 2 bases and J shed 3 bases, with 12 bases lying between them. Germline V CDR1 and CDR2: SGHRS, YFSETQ. The CDR3 loop spans 14 amino acids. CDR3 DNA: TGCGCCAGCAGCTTACAGCACGGGAGCTACGAGCAGTACTTC. Residues: CASSLQHGSYEQYF.

This clone was seen a handful of times. The chain combines TRBV5-1 with TRBJ1-6, with D uncertain. Trimming took 0 bases from V and 7 from J, leaving 8 bases between them. Germline V CDR1 and CDR2: SGHRS, YFSETQ. The CDR3 totals 14 residues. CDR3 region: CASSLDAGNSPLHF. The CDR3 DNA sequence: TGCGCCAGCAGCTTGGACGCGGGGAATTCACCCCTCCACTTT.

The CDR3 here is CASSEPLAGVNTGELFF. The CDR3 DNA is TGTGCCAGCAGCGAGCCACTAGCGGGGGTGAACACCGGGGAGCTGTTTTTT. V gene TRBV9 combines with J gene TRBJ2-2, with 11 bases lining up with TRBD2. V was clipped by 3 bases and J by 1 base; unmatched bases: 5. Germline V lookup: CDR1 SGDLS, CDR2 YYNGEE. The CDR3 sequence is 17 residues long.

As regards this clone: Other DNA sequences in the sample encode the same CDR3. The chain couples TRBV28 to TRBJ1-5; D is possibly TRBD1 (6 bases). This CDR3 is built from 12 residues. Trimming cost V 5 bases and J 6 bases, with 8 bases left between them. Germline V gene lookup returns CDR1 MDHEN and CDR2 SYDVKM. CDR3 in DNA: TGTGCCAGCAGTCCGACAGGTCAGCCCCAGCATTTT. Translated: CASSPTGQPQHF.

This clone was picked up one time. The V and J genes are TRBV28 and TRBJ2-4, with D possibly TRBD2 on 5 matching bases. Germline lookup yields CDR1 MDHEN and CDR2 SYDVKM. The CDR3 is made up of 13 amino acids. The V end lost 6 bases, the J end lost 9 bases, and 15 bases lay between the germline ends. DNA for the CDR3: TGTGCCAGCAGGCGAGACGGGGATTTCATTCAGTACTTC. Its translation is CASRRDGDFIQYF.

J is TRBJ2-5 and V is TRBV11-1; maybe TRBD1 (6 bases). Per the germline V gene, CDR1 is SGHAT and CDR2 is FQDESV (reference sequence). V was cut by 5 bases and J by 6 bases, with 10 bases left in between. The CDR3 totals 12 residues. CDR3 protein: CASSITGQTQYF. The CDR3 nucleotides are TGTGCCAGCAGCATAACAGGGCAGACCCAGTACTTC.

The chain is built from TRBV28 and TRBJ2-1; 9 nucleotides line up with TRBD2. This CDR3 comprises 15 residues. The junction had 7 bases not matched to a gene; V was cut back by 7 bases and J by 3 bases. Germline CDR1 MDHEN, CDR2 SYDVKM. CDR3 DNA: TGTGCCAGCAAAATTTCACTAGCGGGCTACAATGAGCAGTTCTTC. Encoded protein: CASKISLAGYNEQFF.

The V call is TRBV11-1, the J call TRBJ1-2, with D tentatively TRBD1 (5 bases). Germline loops: CDR1 SGHAT, CDR2 FQDESV (reference sequence). The CDR3 extends over 14 amino acids. V gave up 4 bases and J gave up 4 bases, with 13 bases separating them. CDR3 region: CASSSGRTTYGYTF. In DNA, the CDR3 is TGTGCCAGCAGCTCGGGACGGACTACCTATGGCTACACCTTC.